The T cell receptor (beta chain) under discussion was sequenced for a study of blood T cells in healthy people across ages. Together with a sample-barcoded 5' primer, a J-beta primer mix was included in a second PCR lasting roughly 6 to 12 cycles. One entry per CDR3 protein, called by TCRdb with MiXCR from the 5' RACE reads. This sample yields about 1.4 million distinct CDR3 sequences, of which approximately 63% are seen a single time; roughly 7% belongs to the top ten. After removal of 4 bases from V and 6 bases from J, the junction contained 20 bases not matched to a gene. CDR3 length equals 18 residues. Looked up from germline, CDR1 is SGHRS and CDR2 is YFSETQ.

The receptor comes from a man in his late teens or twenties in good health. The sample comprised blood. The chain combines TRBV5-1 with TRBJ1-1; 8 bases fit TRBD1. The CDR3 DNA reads TGCGCCAGCAGCCCGCAAAGACAGGGGACCTCCTTAGACCCTGAAGCTTTCTTT. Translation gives CASSPQRQGTSLDPEAFF.